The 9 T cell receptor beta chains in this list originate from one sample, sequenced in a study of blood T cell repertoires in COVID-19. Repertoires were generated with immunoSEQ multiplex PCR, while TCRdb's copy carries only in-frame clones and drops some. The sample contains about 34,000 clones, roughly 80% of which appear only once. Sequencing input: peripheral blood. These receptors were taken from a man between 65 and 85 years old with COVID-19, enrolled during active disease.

CDR3 in DNA: TGTGCCACCAGTGATCCGACTAGCGGGAGCTACAATGAGCAGTTCTTC. It is translated as CATSDPTSGSYNEQFF. This sequence joins TRBV24-1 and TRBJ2-1; TRBD2 aligns across 12 bases. This CDR3 comprises 16 residues. Germline trimming cut 3 bases from V and 3 bases from J; bases unmatched to any gene: 2. Looked up from germline, CDR1 is KGHDR and CDR2 is SFDVKD.

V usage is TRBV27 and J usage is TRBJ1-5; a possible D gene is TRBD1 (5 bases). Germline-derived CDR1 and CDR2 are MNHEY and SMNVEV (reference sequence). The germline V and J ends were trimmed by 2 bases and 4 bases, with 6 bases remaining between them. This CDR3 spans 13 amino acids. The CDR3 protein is CASSLRGNQPQHF. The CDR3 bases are TGTGCCAGCAGTTTAAGGGGAAATCAGCCCCAGCATTTT.

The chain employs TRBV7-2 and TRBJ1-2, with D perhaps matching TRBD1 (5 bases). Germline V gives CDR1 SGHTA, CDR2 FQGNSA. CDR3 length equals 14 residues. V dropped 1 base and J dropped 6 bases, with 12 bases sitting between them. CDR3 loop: CASSLGQGSDGYTF. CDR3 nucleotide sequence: TGTGCCAGCAGCTTAGGTCAGGGTTCAGATGGCTACACCTTC.

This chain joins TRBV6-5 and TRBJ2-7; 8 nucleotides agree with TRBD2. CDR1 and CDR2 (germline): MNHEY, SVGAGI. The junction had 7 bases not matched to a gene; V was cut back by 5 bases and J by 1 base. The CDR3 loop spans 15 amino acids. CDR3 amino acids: CASSTGGAPSYEQYF. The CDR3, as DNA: TGTGCCAGCAGTACCGGGGGGGCGCCTTCCTACGAGCAGTACTTC.

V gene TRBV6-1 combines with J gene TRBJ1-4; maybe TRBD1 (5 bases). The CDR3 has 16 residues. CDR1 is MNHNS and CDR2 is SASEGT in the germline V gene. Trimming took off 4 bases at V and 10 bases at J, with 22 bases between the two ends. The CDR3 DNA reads TGTGCCAGCAGTGCGGGGGTGAACAGGCCAAGACGAAAACTGTTTTTT. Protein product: CASSAGVNRPRRKLFF.

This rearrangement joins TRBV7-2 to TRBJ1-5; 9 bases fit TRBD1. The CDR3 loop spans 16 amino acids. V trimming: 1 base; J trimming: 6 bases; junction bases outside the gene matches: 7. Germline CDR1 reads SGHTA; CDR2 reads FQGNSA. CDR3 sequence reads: CASSLEDRGGFQPQHF. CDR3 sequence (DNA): TGTGCCAGCAGCTTAGAGGACAGGGGAGGTTTTCAGCCCCAGCATTTT.

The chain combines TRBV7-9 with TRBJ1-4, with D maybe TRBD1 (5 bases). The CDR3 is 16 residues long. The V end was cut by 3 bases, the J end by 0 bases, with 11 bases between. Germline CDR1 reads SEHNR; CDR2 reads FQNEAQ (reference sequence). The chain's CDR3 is CASSFYRRATNEKLFF. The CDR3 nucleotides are TGTGCCAGCAGCTTTTACAGGCGCGCAACTAATGAAAAACTGTTTTTT.

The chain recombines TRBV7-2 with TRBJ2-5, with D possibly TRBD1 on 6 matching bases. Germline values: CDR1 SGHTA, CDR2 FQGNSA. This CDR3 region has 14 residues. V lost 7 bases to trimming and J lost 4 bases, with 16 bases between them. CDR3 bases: TGTGCCAGCACCCTAGGGACCAGGGGAGAGACCCAGTACTTC. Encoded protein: CASTLGTRGETQYF. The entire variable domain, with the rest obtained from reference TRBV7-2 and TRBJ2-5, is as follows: GAGVSQSPSNKVTEKGKDVELRCDPISGHTALYWYRQSLGQGLEFLIYFQGNSAPDKSGLPSDRFSAERTGGSVSTLTIQRTQQEDSAVYLCASTLGTRGETQYFGPGTRLLVL.

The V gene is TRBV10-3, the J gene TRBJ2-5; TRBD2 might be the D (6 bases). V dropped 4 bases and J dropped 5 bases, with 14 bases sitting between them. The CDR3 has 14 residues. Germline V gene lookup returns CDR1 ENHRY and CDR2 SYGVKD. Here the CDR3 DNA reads TGTGCCATCAGTGGGACTACAGGTGGGGAGACCCAGTACTTC. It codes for CAISGTTGGETQYF.